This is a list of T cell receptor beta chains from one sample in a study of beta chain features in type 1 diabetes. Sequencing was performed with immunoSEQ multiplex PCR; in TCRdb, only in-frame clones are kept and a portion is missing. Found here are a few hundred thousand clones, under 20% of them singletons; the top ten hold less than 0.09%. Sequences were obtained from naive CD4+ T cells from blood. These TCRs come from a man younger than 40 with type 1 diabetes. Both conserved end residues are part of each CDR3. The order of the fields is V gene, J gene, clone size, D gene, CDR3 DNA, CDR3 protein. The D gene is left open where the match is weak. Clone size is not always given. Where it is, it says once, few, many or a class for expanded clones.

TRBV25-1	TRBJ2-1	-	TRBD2	TGTGCCAGCAGTGAACGCGGGAGGCCCTCCTACAATGAGCAGTTCTTC	CASSERGRPSYNEQFF
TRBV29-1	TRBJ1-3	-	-	TGCAGCGTTGCTCCCGGGACTCATGGAAACACCATATATTTT	CSVAPGTHGNTIYF
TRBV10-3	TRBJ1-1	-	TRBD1	TGTGCCATCAGTGATAGGACAGGGCCATTGAACACTGAAGCTTTCTTT	CAISDRTGPLNTEAFF
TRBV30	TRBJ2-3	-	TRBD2	TGTGCCTGGAGGACCGTCAGACTAGCGGGGGACATGCAGTATTTT	CAWRTVRLAGDMQYF
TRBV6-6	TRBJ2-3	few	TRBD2	TGTGCCAGCAGTCGATGGACTAGCGGGATATCAGATACGCAGTATTTT	CASSRWTSGISDTQYF
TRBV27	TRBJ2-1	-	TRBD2	TGTGCCAGCAGCCAGACTAGCGGTACCTACAATGAGCAGTTCTTC	CASSQTSGTYNEQFF
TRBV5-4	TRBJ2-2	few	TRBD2	TGTGCCAGCAGCTTGGGCCTAGCGGGGGACACCGGGGAGCTGTTTTTT	CASSLGLAGDTGELFF
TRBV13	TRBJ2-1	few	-	TGTGCCAGCAGCCGTTCCTTTAGGACAGGAATCGGGAGCTCCTACAATGAGCAGTTCTTC	CASSRSFRTGIGSSYNEQFF
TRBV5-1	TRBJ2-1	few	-	TGCGCCAGCAGCTTGGCGGATGAGCAGTTCTTC	CASSLADEQFF
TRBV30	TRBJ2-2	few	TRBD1	TGTGCCTGTTCGACAGGGCCAGCGAACACCGGGGAGCTGTTTTTT	CACSTGPANTGELFF
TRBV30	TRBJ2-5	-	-	TGTGCCTGGAGTTTTGAGGCCCCTGGGACCCAGTACTTC	CAWSFEAPGTQYF
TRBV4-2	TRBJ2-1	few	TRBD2	TGTGCCAGCAGCCAAGAATGGAGCGGGGAGCCAAGAGAGCAGTTCTTC	CASSQEWSGEPREQFF
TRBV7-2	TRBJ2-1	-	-	TGTGCCAGCAGCCTAGGACAGATAAATGAGCAGTTCTTC	CASSLGQINEQFF
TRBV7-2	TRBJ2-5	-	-	TGTGCCAGCAGCCTCGTCCAAGAGACCCAGTACTTC	CASSLVQETQYF
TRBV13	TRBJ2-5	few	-	TGTGCCAGCAGCCCACCACTGAGGGACCAAGAGACCCAGTACTTC	CASSPPLRDQETQYF
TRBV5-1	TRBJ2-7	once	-	TGCGCCAGCAGCTCCGGACAGCTTACCTACGAGCAGTACTTC	CASSSGQLTYEQYF
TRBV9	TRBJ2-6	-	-	TGTGCCAGCAGCCGGGATTACTCTGGGGCCAACGTCCTGACTTTC	CASSRDYSGANVLTF
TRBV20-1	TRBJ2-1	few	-	TGCAGCATGGTTGGCTACAATGAGCAGTTCTTC	CSMVGYNEQFF
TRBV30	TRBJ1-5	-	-	TGTGCCTGGAGTGTCGGGAATAGCAATCAGCCCCAGCATTTT	CAWSVGNSNQPQHF
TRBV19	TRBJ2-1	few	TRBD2	TGTGCCAGTAGTATCTTCCCAACTAGCGGGAGGATCAATGAGCAGTTCTTC	CASSIFPTSGRINEQFF
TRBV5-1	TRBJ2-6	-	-	TGCGCCAGCAGCCCGGGCAACTCTGGGGCCAACGTCCTGACTTTC	CASSPGNSGANVLTF
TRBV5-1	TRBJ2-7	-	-	TGCGCCAGCAGCTTGGAGGACTGGCGGAGCGAGCAGTACTTC	CASSLEDWRSEQYF
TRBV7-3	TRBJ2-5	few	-	TGTGCCAGCAGCCTACGGAGACAAGAAGAGACCCAGTACTTC	CASSLRRQEETQYF
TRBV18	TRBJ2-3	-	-	TGTGCCAGCTCACCCCCGGAGAGTAGCACAGATACGCAGTATTTT	CASSPPESSTDTQYF
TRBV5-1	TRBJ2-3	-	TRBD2	TGCGCCAGCAGCTTGGGGCGGGAGACAGATACGCAGTATTTT	CASSLGRETDTQYF
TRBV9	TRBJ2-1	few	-	TGTGCCAGCAGCCCTCCCGGAGGTTACAATGAGCAGTTCTTC	CASSPPGGYNEQFF
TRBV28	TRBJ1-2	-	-	TGTGCCAGCAGTGAGAATCATTATGGCTACACCTTC	CASSENHYGYTF
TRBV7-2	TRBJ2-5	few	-	TGTGCCAGCAGCTCCTTCGGGGCCAGAGAGACCCAGTACTTC	CASSSFGARETQYF
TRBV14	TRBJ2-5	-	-	TGTGCCAGCAGCCAGTCGCGGGGGCGGCGGGAGACCCAGTACTTC	CASSQSRGRRETQYF
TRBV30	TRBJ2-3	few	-	TGTGCCTGGAGTAGAGGAGATACGCAGTATTTT	CAWSRGDTQYF
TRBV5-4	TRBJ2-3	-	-	TGTGCCAGCAGCCCGCATCGCAGGGCAGATACGCAGTATTTT	CASSPHRRADTQYF
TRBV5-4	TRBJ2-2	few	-	TGTGCCAGCAGCGCCCGACTAGAGCTGGGGGAGCTGTTTTTT	CASSARLELGELFF
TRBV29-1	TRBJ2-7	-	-	TGCAGCGTTGGTCCCCCTTTAGCGGCGTCCTACGAGCAGTACTTC	CSVGPPLAASYEQYF
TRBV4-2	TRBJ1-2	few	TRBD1	TGTGCCAGCAGCCCGGGGGGACAGGGGGCTGGCTATGGCTACACCTTC	CASSPGGQGAGYGYTF
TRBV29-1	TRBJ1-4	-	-	TGCAGCGTGACCGGAGCAACTAATGAAAAACTGTTTTTT	CSVTGATNEKLFF
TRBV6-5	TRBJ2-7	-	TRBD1	TGTGCCAGCAGGGCAAACAGGGGGCTGTATTACGAGCAGTACTTC	CASRANRGLYYEQYF
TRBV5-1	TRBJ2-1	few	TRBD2	TGCGCCAGCAGCCCGCCCCTAGCGGGAGTCAATGAGCAGTTCTTC	CASSPPLAGVNEQFF
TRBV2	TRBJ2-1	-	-	TGTGCCAGCAAAGGGGTGGCTGAGCAGTTCTTC	CASKGVAEQFF
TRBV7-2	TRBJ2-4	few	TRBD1	TGTGCCAGCAGCCCCGCAGGGGACAGAAACATTCAGTACTTC	CASSPAGDRNIQYF
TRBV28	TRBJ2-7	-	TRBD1	TGTGCCAGCAGTTCCCCCGGACAGGGGGACATCTACGAGCAGTACTTC	CASSSPGQGDIYEQYF
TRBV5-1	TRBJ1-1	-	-	TGCGCCAGCAGCTTGAAAAGAGGGGATGAAGCTTTCTTT	CASSLKRGDEAFF
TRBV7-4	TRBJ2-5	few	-	TGTGCCAGCAGCTTAGCGTCGATCTGGGGGGCGGAGGAGACCCAGTACTTC	CASSLASIWGAEETQYF
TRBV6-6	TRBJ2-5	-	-	TGTGCCAGCAGCCTCCCGCTAGGGGCGCAAGAGACCCAGTACTTC	CASSLPLGAQETQYF
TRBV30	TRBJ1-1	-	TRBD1	TGTGCAAGACAGGGGGCCGGGGTTACTGAAGCTTTCTTT	CARQGAGVTEAFF
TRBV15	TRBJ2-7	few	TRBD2	TGTGCCACCAGCAGAGATCTCGGGAGGGTCCACGAGCAGTACTTC	CATSRDLGRVHEQYF
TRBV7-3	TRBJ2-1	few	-	TGTGCCAGCAGCTTAGTTATCTCGACGAATGAGCAGTTCTTC	CASSLVISTNEQFF
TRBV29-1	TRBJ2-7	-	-	TGCAGCGTTGAACATGACAAAAACTACGAGCAGTACTTC	CSVEHDKNYEQYF
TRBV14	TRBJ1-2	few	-	TGTGCCAGCAGCCGCCGGGATGGCGGCTACACCTTC	CASSRRDGGYTF
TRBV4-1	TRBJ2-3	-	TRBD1	TGCGCCAGCAGCAGACGGACAGGGGTTAGCACAGATACGCAGTATTTT	CASSRRTGVSTDTQYF
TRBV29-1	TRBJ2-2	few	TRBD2	TGCAGCGTGGATAGACTAGCGGGAGGGCTGTCCGGGGAGCTGTTTTTT	CSVDRLAGGLSGELFF
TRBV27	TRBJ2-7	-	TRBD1	TGTGCCACCAGGACAGGGAAGATGGAGTACTTC	CATRTGKMEYF
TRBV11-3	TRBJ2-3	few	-	TGTGCCAGCAGCCCCCGGGACCGTGGCACAGATACGCAGTATTTT	CASSPRDRGTDTQYF
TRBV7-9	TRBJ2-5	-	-	TGTGCCAGCAGCCCCCGACAGTACCAAGAGACCCAGTACTTC	CASSPRQYQETQYF
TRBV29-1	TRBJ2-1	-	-	TGCAGCGTTGTTGGCGGGGCCCCGAGGGATGAGCAGTTCTTC	CSVVGGAPRDEQFF